Shown below are 26 T cell receptor beta chains from a single sample sequenced in a study of CD8+CD57+ T cells in acquired aplastic anemia. Investigators profiled TCR beta VDJ and CDR3 from genomic DNA template. MiXCR, run by TCRdb on the reads, gives a single entry per CDR3 protein. The data show around 190,000 distinct CDR3 sequences, with roughly 50% seen just once and approximately 12% held by the top ten. Those patients picked for sequencing had displayed CD8+CD57+ cell expansion on flow cytometry. The sequenced material came from sorted CD4+, CD8+, or CD8+CD57+ T cells (not recorded which) from PBMCs. All receptors come from a human donor with aplastic anemia.

This clonotype was seen at least ten times. V and J are TRBV6-1 and TRBJ2-1; TRBD2 aligns across 10 bases. CDR1 and CDR2 from the germline V gene are MNHNS and SASEGT. The CDR3 has 14 amino acids. J gave up 6 bases and V 7 bases, and 6 bases lay outside the gene matches. The CDR3 loop reads CASMLAGAFNEQFF. In DNA, the CDR3 is TGTGCCAGCATGCTAGCGGGGGCTTTCAATGAGCAGTTCTTC.

The rearrangement joins TRBV20-1 to TRBJ2-3; 8 bases fit TRBD2. The CDR3 consists of 14 residues. Germline V CDR1 and CDR2: DFQATT, SNEGSKA (reference sequence). With 3 bases clipped from V and 1 base from J, the junction kept 3 bases outside the gene matches. The chain's CDR3 is CSARFGGGTDTQYF. The CDR3 DNA is TGCAGTGCTAGGTTCGGGGGGGGCACAGATACGCAGTATTTT.

This clonotype came up many times. The V gene is TRBV14, the J gene TRBJ1-1; D is ambiguous. V was shortened by 3 bases and J by 1 base, with 12 bases between the two germline ends. Germline V lookup: CDR1 SGHDN, CDR2 FVKESK. This CDR3 has 15 residues. The CDR3: CASSHTNNRNTEAFF. The CDR3 bases are TGTGCCAGCAGCCACACTAACAACAGGAACACTGAAGCTTTCTTT.

The J gene is TRBJ2-1, the V gene TRBV15, with D perhaps assigned TRBD1 or TRBD2 (5 bases each). Looked up from germline, CDR1 is LNHNV and CDR2 is YYDKDF (reference sequence). V lost 5 bases and J lost 3, with 14 bases in between. There are 15 residues in the CDR3. The CDR3 protein is CATSGGLQGYNEQFF. The DNA for the CDR3 is TGTGCCACCAGCGGAGGCTTGCAGGGCTACAATGAGCAGTTCTTC.

V and J are TRBV15 and TRBJ1-3, with TRBD1 matching over 7 bases. Germline V gene data show CDR1 as LNHNV and CDR2 as YYDKDF (reference sequence). CDR3 length equals 15 residues. V trimming: 5 bases; J trimming: 2 bases; junction bases outside the gene matches: 6. The CDR3 bases are TGTGCCACCAGCGCAGACAGGGATCCTGGAAACACCATATATTTT. As protein: CATSADRDPGNTIYF. The full variable domain, in which reference TRBV15 and TRBJ1-3 provide the parts outside the CDR3, is DAMVIQNPRYQVTQFGKPVTLSCSQTLNHNVMYWYQQKSSQAPKLLFHYYDKDFNNEADTPDNFQSRRPNTSFCFLDIRSPGLGDTAMYLCATSADRDPGNTIYFGEGSWLTVV.

V is TRBV7-9 and J is TRBJ2-2; D might be TRBD2 (6 bases). The V end was cut by 0 bases, the J end by 3 bases, with 8 bases between. This CDR3 region has 15 residues. Germline V gene data show CDR1 as SEHNR and CDR2 as FQNEAQ (reference sequence). The CDR3 nucleotides are TGTGCCAGCAGCTTAGCGGGAGGATACACCGGGGAGCTGTTTTTT. Protein sequence: CASSLAGGYTGELFF.

The gene calls are TRBV6-4 and TRBJ2-1, with D tentatively TRBD2 (5 bases). The CDR3 runs 13 residues. Looked up from germline, CDR1 is MRHNA and CDR2 is SNTAGT. Trimming cost V 5 bases and J 0 bases, with 5 bases left between them. DNA of the CDR3: TGTGCCAGCAGTAGCGGCTCCTACAATGAGCAGTTCTTC. It translates to CASSSGSYNEQFF.

The V and J genes are TRBV10-2 and TRBJ1-1; D call uncertain. The CDR3 length is 14 residues. Germline loops: CDR1 WSHSY, CDR2 SAAADI. The V and J ends lost 2 bases and 0 bases respectively, with 7 bases between them. As DNA, the CDR3 is TGCGCCAGCAGTGAGGCGACATTGAACACTGAAGCTTTCTTT. Its protein is CASSEATLNTEAFF.

This clonotype occurred a few times. The V and J genes are TRBV27 and TRBJ1-6; TRBD1 is a possible D gene (5 bases). The V gene lost 3 bases and the J gene lost 5 bases, with 14 bases spanning the gap. This CDR3 is built from 16 residues. Germline CDR1 and CDR2: MNHEY and SMNVEV (reference sequence). CDR3 nucleotide sequence: TGTGCCAGCAGTTTTGGAGTAAGGGGTCATAATTCACCCCTCCACTTT. Translated, it gives CASSFGVRGHNSPLHF.

This clonotype showed up many times. The V call is TRBV5-6, the J call TRBJ1-6, with D perhaps TRBD1 (5 bases). Germline V gene sequence: CDR1 SGHDT, CDR2 YYEEEE. The CDR3 consists of 15 residues. The V end was cut by 2 bases, the J end by 8 bases, with 14 bases between. CDR3 nucleotides: TGTGCCAGCAGCTTAGGTCCGGGGGTCGATTCACCCCTCCACTTT. It encodes CASSLGPGVDSPLHF.

The chain recombines TRBV12-3 or TRBV12-4 with TRBJ1-1; possibly TRBD1 for D (6 bases). CDR3 length equals 13 residues. V lost 0 bases and J lost 8, with 10 bases in between. This CDR3 reads CASSLAATGEAFF. In nucleotides, the CDR3 is TGTGCCAGCAGTTTAGCCGCGACAGGAGAAGCTTTCTTT.

This rearrangement joins TRBV15 to TRBJ2-2; D remains unclear. CDR1 is LNHNV and CDR2 is YYDKDF in the germline V gene (reference sequence). V lost 0 bases and J lost 1, with 6 bases in between. The length of the CDR3 is 15 residues. CDR3 sequence (DNA): TGTGCCACCAGCAGAGATCAGGAGAACACCGGGGAGCTGTTTTTT. Translating it yields CATSRDQENTGELFF.

This clonotype was observed a handful of times. The chain recombines TRBV19 with TRBJ2-5, with 8 bases identical to TRBD1. After removal of 10 bases from V and 3 bases from J, the junction contained 4 bases not matched to a gene. This CDR3 has 12 residues. Germline values: CDR1 LNHDA, CDR2 SQIVND (reference sequence). CDR3 region: CATGDRKETQYF. DNA of the CDR3: TGTGCCACTGGGGACAGGAAAGAGACCCAGTACTTC. Filled out from reference TRBV19 and TRBJ2-5, the complete variable domain reads DGGITQSPKYLFRKEGQNVTLSCEQNLNHDAMYWYRQDPGQGLRLIYYSQIVNDFQKGDIAEGYSVSREKKESFPLTVTSAQKNPTAFYLCATGDRKETQYFGPGTRLLVL.

The genes are TRBV20-1 and TRBJ1-1; D is unresolved. Germline CDR1 and CDR2: DFQATT and SNEGSKA (reference sequence). V was trimmed by 1 base and J by 1 base, leaving 4 bases between them. The CDR3 length is 12 residues. The DNA of the CDR3 is TGCAGTGCTAGAGCTAGGAACACTGAAGCTTTCTTT. This sequence encodes CSARARNTEAFF.

This rearrangement joins TRBV15 to TRBJ2-7, with D perhaps given as TRBD1 or TRBD2 (5 bases each). TRBJ2-1 matches the DNA end more closely, so the J call is doubtful. The length of the CDR3 is 14 residues. Per germline, CDR1 LNHNV and CDR2 YYDKDF (reference sequence). The CDR3 DNA follows: TGTGCCACCAGCAGAGGAGGGGAATTCAATGAGCAGTTCTTC. Translating it yields CATSRGGEFNEQFF.

This clonotype was seen ten or more times. The genes are TRBV20-1 and TRBJ1-1; a possible D gene is TRBD1 (6 bases). The germline V gene has CDR1 DFQATT and CDR2 SNEGSKA (reference sequence). This CDR3 has 13 amino acids. With 6 bases removed from V and 5 bases from J, the gap between germline ends came to 16 bases. Written as DNA, the CDR3 is TGCAGTGCGTCCCGGGCAGGGGATACTGAAGCTTTCTTT. Its translation: CSASRAGDTEAFF.

V is TRBV6-4 and J is TRBJ2-3, with no clear D. The V and J ends lost 3 bases and 1 base respectively, with 8 bases between them. CDR1 and CDR2 (germline): MRHNA, SNTAGT. The CDR3 has 14 residues. This CDR3 reads CASSEVPGTDTQYF. In nucleotides, the CDR3 is TGTGCCAGCAGTGAGGTCCCGGGCACAGATACGCAGTATTTT.

This clonotype showed up many times. The chain combines TRBV25-1 with TRBJ2-5; D call uncertain. This CDR3 is 14 amino acids long. Germline CDR1 MGHDK, CDR2 SYGVNS. Trimming left V 0 bases short and J 4 bases short, with 9 bases between. In DNA form, the CDR3 reads TGTGCCAGCAGTGAATATGACACCCTAGAGACCCAGTACTTC. It translates to CASSEYDTLETQYF.

This chain links TRBV6-5 with TRBJ1-4, with D perhaps matching TRBD1 (5 bases). With 2 bases removed from V and 4 bases from J, the gap between germline ends came to 17 bases. The CDR3 sequence is 17 residues long. CDR1 and CDR2 (germline): MNHEY, SVGAGI. The CDR3 DNA is TGTGCCAGCAGTTACGGGACGGCGAAAGGCATTAATGAAAAACTGTTTTTT. Protein sequence: CASSYGTAKGINEKLFF.

This clonotype showed up just a few times. The chain employs TRBV7-8 and TRBJ2-5; D is ambiguous. The CDR3 consists of 12 residues. V was shortened by 5 bases and J by 5 bases, with 9 bases between the two germline ends. CDR1 is SGHVS, CDR2 FQNEAQ, per germline. The CDR3 reads CASSSMWETQYF. In DNA, the CDR3 is TGTGCCAGCAGCAGTATGTGGGAGACCCAGTACTTC. Full variable domain (outside the CDR3, taken from reference TRBV7-8 and TRBJ2-5): GAGVSQSPRYKVAKRGQDVALRCDPISGHVSLFWYQQALGQGPEFLTYFQNEAQLDKSGLPSDRFFAERPEGSVSTLKIQRTQQEDSAVYLCASSSMWETQYFGPGTRLLVL.

V usage is TRBV5-1 and J usage is TRBJ2-2, with TRBD1 identical over 9 bases. Germline CDR1 reads SGHRS; CDR2 reads YFSETQ. The ends lost 5 bases at V and 7 bases at J; junction bases unmatched: 9. The CDR3 consists of 15 residues. The chain's CDR3 is CASSIGGTGFGELFF. CDR3 coding DNA: TGCGCCAGCAGTATTGGTGGGACAGGGTTCGGGGAGCTGTTTTTT.

Comment on this clonotype: The CDR3 end shows no conserved phenylalanine or tryptophan, and so a read error is likely. J is TRBJ1-4 and V is TRBV19, with 8 nucleotides matching TRBD1. CDR3 length equals 15 residues. Germline loops: CDR1 LNHDA, CDR2 SQIVND (reference sequence). The CDR3 nucleotides are TGCGCCAGTAGTTCCAGGGGGCTCGCTAATGAAAAACTGTTTGTT. Its protein is CASSSRGLANEKLFV.

A single count supports this clonotype. This rearrangement joins TRBV20-1 to TRBJ2-7; 10 bases map to TRBD2. Germline trimming cut 0 bases from V and 5 bases from J; bases unmatched to any gene: 10. The CDR3 loop spans 16 amino acids. The germline gives CDR1 DFQATT, CDR2 SNEGSKA (reference sequence). The CDR3 here is CSARDWMSGGVDEQYF. The CDR3 coding sequence is TGCAGTGCTAGAGATTGGATGAGCGGGGGGGTTGACGAGCAGTACTTC.

The chain employs TRBV2 and TRBJ2-1; D gene ambiguous. CDR3 length equals 15 residues. Germline values: CDR1 SNHLY, CDR2 FYNNEI. Trimming stripped 6 bases from V and 6 bases from J, with 18 bases between. In nucleotides, the CDR3 is TGTGCCAGCAGCTCAGACTCTTCTTGGATCAATGAGCAGTTCTTC. It yields the protein CASSSDSSWINEQFF.

V usage is TRBV15 and J usage is TRBJ1-4; D gene ambiguous. The CDR3 totals 11 residues. V lost 0 bases, J lost 7 bases, and 0 bases lay in between. Germline loops: CDR1 LNHNV, CDR2 YYDKDF (reference sequence). Here the CDR3 DNA reads TGTGCCACCAGCAGAGATGAAAAACTGTTTTTT. Its translation: CATSRDEKLFF. Filled out from reference TRBV15 and TRBJ1-4, the complete variable domain reads DAMVIQNPRYQVTQFGKPVTLSCSQTLNHNVMYWYQQKSSQAPKLLFHYYDKDFNNEADTPDNFQSRRPNTSFCFLDIRSPGLGDTAMYLCATSRDEKLFFGSGTQLSVL.

This clonotype was found a few times. The genes are TRBV15 and TRBJ2-1; 11 positions match TRBD2. CDR1 is LNHNV, CDR2 YYDKDF, per germline (reference sequence). This CDR3 comprises 16 residues. The V segment lost 7 bases and the J segment 8 bases; nucleotides outside the gene matches: 13. The CDR3 region has the DNA TGTGCCACCACCCCCAGGGTGGCTAGCGGGGGGCATGAGCAGTTCTTC. This sequence encodes CATTPRVASGGHEQFF.